The entry below gives a single TCR beta chain sequence along with its context. This record belongs to a study of T cells in tumors after PD-1 blockade. Sequencing used immunoSEQ multiplex PCR; TCRdb keeps in-frame clones, though not all of them. The sample holds 55,000 to 70,000 clones, around three quarters seen once. The sequenced sample was PBMCs, obtained before anti-PD-1 treatment. The sequence was obtained from a human donor with basal cell carcinoma.

CDR3 coding DNA: TGTGCCAGCAGCGTGGGGACAGGGGCGATCGGGGAGCTGTTTTTT. It yields the protein CASSVGTGAIGELFF. The gene calls are TRBV9 and TRBJ2-2; TRBD1 aligns across 10 bases. CDR3 length: 15 amino acids. J was trimmed by 7 bases and V by 2 bases; bases with no gene match: 5. Germline loops: CDR1 SGDLS, CDR2 YYNGEE. Together with reference TRBV9 and TRBJ2-2, the CDR3 gives the full variable domain: DSGVTQTPKHLITATGQRVTLRCSPRSGDLSVYWYQQSLDQGLQFLIQYYNGEERAKGNILERFSAQQFPDLHSELNLSSLELGDSALYFCASSVGTGAIGELFFGEGSRLTVL.